These 21 T cell receptor beta chains share one sample of origin, sequenced in a study of blood T cell repertoires in COVID-19. Only in-frame clones appear in the TCRdb table, and some are missing; sequencing was by immunoSEQ multiplex PCR. Found here are under 250,000 clones, roughly 75% of them singletons; the top ten hold 7.2%. The sample consisted of peripheral blood. These TCRs come from a woman aged 65 to 85 with acute or convalescent COVID-19.

The V call is TRBV2, the J call TRBJ1-2, with 7 bases matching TRBD1. V trimming: 5 bases; J trimming: 8 bases; junction bases outside the gene matches: 11. Germline CDR1 is SNHLY and CDR2 is FYNNEI. The CDR3 extends over 14 amino acids. In DNA form, the CDR3 reads TGTGCCAGCAGTCCCCGGGACAGTGCGTTGGGCTACACCTTC. It translates to CASSPRDSALGYTF.

The rearrangement links TRBV25-1 to TRBJ1-2, with D possibly TRBD1 on 6 matching bases. The CDR3 is made up of 15 amino acids. The V gene's germline CDR1 is MGHDK and CDR2 SYGVNS. V lost 3 bases and J 8 bases, leaving 19 bases between the germline ends. CDR3 loop: CASSDSGGKSRGYTF. In DNA, the CDR3 is TGTGCCAGCAGTGACTCGGGGGGCAAATCGAGGGGCTACACCTTC.

The chain couples TRBV3-1 (or the pseudogene TRBV3-2) to TRBJ2-3; D possibly corresponds to TRBD2 (6 bases). The CDR3 sequence is 14 residues long. The germline V and J ends were trimmed by 5 bases and 1 base, with 10 bases remaining between them. Germline CDR1 is LGHDT and CDR2 is YNNKEL (reference sequence). The CDR3 sequence: CASSGIAGTDTQYF. The CDR3 DNA follows: TGTGCCAGCAGCGGGATAGCGGGCACAGATACGCAGTATTTT.

The chain is built from TRBV9 and TRBJ2-1, with 8 bases matching TRBD2. After removal of 2 bases from V and 3 bases from J, the junction contained 4 bases not matched to a gene. Germline V gene data show CDR1 as SGDLS and CDR2 as YYNGEE. The CDR3 runs 15 residues. This CDR3 reads CASSVTGTSYNEQFF. The CDR3 DNA reads TGTGCCAGCAGCGTCACCGGGACTAGCTACAATGAGCAGTTCTTC.

This chain links TRBV19 with TRBJ2-5; D is undetermined. Looked up from germline, CDR1 is LNHDA and CDR2 is SQIVND (reference sequence). CDR3 length equals 13 residues. V gave up 5 bases and J gave up 3 bases, with 10 bases separating them. In DNA, the CDR3 is TGTGCCAGTAGTGGCCTGGTTAAAGAGACCCAGTACTTC. As protein: CASSGLVKETQYF.

This clone showed up just a few times. V is TRBV5-8 and J is TRBJ2-5, with a tentative D call TRBD1 (5 bases). Germline CDR1 reads SGHTS; CDR2 reads YDEGEE. With 4 bases removed from V and 4 bases from J, the gap between germline ends came to 20 bases. The CDR3 runs to 16 residues. The CDR3: CASSLSIDSQRETQYF. Here the CDR3 DNA reads TGTGCCAGCAGCCTATCAATCGACAGTCAACGAGAGACCCAGTACTTC.

V is TRBV21-1 and J is TRBJ1-5; the table gives TRBD1 as D, unverified against the DNA. TRBV21-1 is flagged as a pseudogene. The CDR3 loop spans 18 amino acids. DNA of the CDR3: TGTGCCAGCAGCAGTCTCAAGACAGGTGGTGGTAGAAATCAGCCCCAGCATTTT. Translating it yields CASSSLKTGGGRNQPQHF.

To note about this clone: This specimen includes other DNA sequences encoding the same CDR3. J is TRBJ1-5 and V is TRBV5-1; TRBD1 matches 9 bases. The CDR3 contains 14 residues. Germline loops: CDR1 SGHRS, CDR2 YFSETQ. The J segment lost 7 bases and the V segment lost 4 bases, leaving 6 bases of the junction unmatched. CDR3 coding DNA: TGCGCCAGCAGCACCGGGACAGGGTTGCAGCCCCAGCATTTT. This sequence encodes CASSTGTGLQPQHF.

The rearrangement uses TRBV2 and TRBJ2-3, with 7 bases that match TRBD2. This CDR3 comprises 14 residues. The V and J ends lost 6 bases and 0 bases, in that order; junction bases with no gene match: 3. Germline V lookup: CDR1 SNHLY, CDR2 FYNNEI. The CDR3 DNA sequence: TGTGCCAGCAGCGGGGGGATTAGCACAGATACGCAGTATTTT. Its protein is CASSGGISTDTQYF.

The chain is built from TRBV6-2 or TRBV6-3 and TRBJ1-1; no firm D call. The V gene lost 4 bases and the J gene lost 5 bases, with 14 bases spanning the gap. Germline CDR1 reads MNHEY; CDR2 reads SVGEGT. The CDR3 totals 14 residues. This chain's CDR3 is CASSFPGRATEAFF. The CDR3 DNA reads TGTGCCAGCAGTTTCCCCGGGAGGGCGACTGAAGCTTTCTTT.

The V gene is TRBV19, the J gene TRBJ2-3; the match to TRBD2 covers 12 bases. Germline V lookup: CDR1 LNHDA, CDR2 SQIVND (reference sequence). J was trimmed by 5 bases and V by 6 bases; bases with no gene match: 12. The CDR3 contains 17 residues. CDR3 sequence (DNA): TGTGCCAGTAGGAATCTAGGACTAGCGGGGAGTAAAGATACGCAGTATTTT. It encodes CASRNLGLAGSKDTQYF.

The chain carries TRBV5-6 and TRBJ2-1; D may be TRBD2 (7 bases). From germline, CDR1 is SGHDT and CDR2 YYEEEE. Trimming removed 7 bases at V and 6 bases at J, with 14 bases between. The CDR3 has 13 residues. The CDR3 DNA follows: TGTGCCAGCTCCACAGGGAGGGGCAATGAGCAGTTCTTC. It is translated as CASSTGRGNEQFF. Full variable domain (missing parts from reference TRBV5-6 and TRBJ2-1): DAGVTQSPTHLIKTRGQQVTLRCSPKSGHDTVSWYQQALGQGPQFIFQYYEEEERQRGNFPDRFSGHQFPNYSSELNVNALLLGDSALYLCASSTGRGNEQFFGPGTRLTVL.

The table lists this clone with a count of one. The J gene is TRBJ2-1, the V gene TRBV3-1 (or the pseudogene TRBV3-2); 13 bases are shared with TRBD2. This CDR3 spans 16 amino acids. V trimming: 2 bases; J trimming: 9 bases; junction bases outside the gene matches: 7. Germline V CDR1 and CDR2: LGHDT, YNNKEL (reference sequence). In DNA form, the CDR3 reads TGTGCCAGCAGCCAATCGACTAGCGGGGGGAATTCTGAGCAGTTCTTC. Amino acid sequence: CASSQSTSGGNSEQFF.

V usage is TRBV15 and J usage is TRBJ1-6; D is possibly TRBD1 (6 bases). Germline loops: CDR1 LNHNV, CDR2 YYDKDF (reference sequence). The CDR3 length is 16 residues. V dropped 3 bases and J dropped 3 bases, with 12 bases sitting between them. CDR3 sequence: CATSRRTGNYNSPLHF. CDR3 nucleotide sequence: TGTGCCACCAGCAGGCGAACAGGGAACTATAATTCACCCCTCCACTTT.

This sequence joins TRBV5-4 and TRBJ2-5, with a tentative D call TRBD2 (6 bases). The germline V and J ends were trimmed by 0 bases and 1 base, with 7 bases remaining between them. Per germline, CDR1 SGHNT and CDR2 YYREEE (reference sequence). The CDR3 totals 14 residues. This chain's CDR3 is CASSLGDSQETQYF. The CDR3 bases are TGTGCCAGCAGCTTGGGGGACTCCCAAGAGACCCAGTACTTC.

The chain joins TRBV18 to TRBJ2-2; the D gene is possibly TRBD2 (6 bases). Trimming took 0 bases from V and 4 from J, leaving 6 bases between them. Germline values: CDR1 KGHSH, CDR2 LQKENI. The CDR3 runs to 14 residues. This chain's CDR3 is CASSPPEGTGELFF. CDR3 sequence (DNA): TGTGCCAGCTCACCACCGGAGGGCACCGGGGAGCTGTTTTTT. The whole variable domain, remainder taken from reference TRBV18 and TRBJ2-2, is NAGVMQNPRHLVRRRGQEARLRCSPMKGHSHVYWYRQLPEEGLKFMVYLQKENIIDESGMPKERFSAEFPKEGPSILRIQQVVRGDSAAYFCASSPPEGTGELFFGEGSRLTVL.

The chain is built from TRBV18 and TRBJ1-4, with D perhaps matching TRBD1 (5 bases). V was pared by 5 bases and J by 4 bases, with 11 bases between. CDR1 KGHSH and CDR2 LQKENI come from the germline V gene. The CDR3 runs 14 residues. The DNA for the CDR3 is TGTGCCAGCTCATCGGACACAGTTAATGAAAAACTGTTTTTT. Protein: CASSSDTVNEKLFF.

The CDR3 sequence: CASSPRGGMGTNEKLFF. The CDR3 bases are TGTGCCAGCAGCCCCCGTGGAGGAATGGGAACTAATGAAAAACTGTTTTTT. V is TRBV7-6 and J is TRBJ1-4; no definite D call. Trimming pared 5 bases from V and 1 base from J, leaving 17 bases between. Per the germline V gene, CDR1 is SGHVS and CDR2 is FNYEAQ. CDR3 length equals 17 residues.

The gene calls are TRBV12-3 or TRBV12-4 and TRBJ1-5, with D unclear. CDR3 length: 13 amino acids. Trimming took off 3 bases at V and 7 bases at J, with 10 bases between the two ends. The CDR3, as DNA: TGTGCCAGCAGTTTTAACAGTGAACAGCCCCAGCATTTT. Translating it yields CASSFNSEQPQHF.

This clone was counted a few times. Here the CDR3 DNA reads TGTGCCAGCAGTGAAGTACAGAACTATGGCTACACCTTC. Residues: CASSEVQNYGYTF. The chain recombines TRBV6-1 with TRBJ1-2, with D unresolved. The CDR3 runs to 13 residues. Trimming took off 1 base at V and 2 bases at J, with 5 bases between the two ends. Germline CDR1 and CDR2: MNHNS and SASEGT.

This chain uses TRBV7-8 with TRBJ1-2, with a possible D match to TRBD1 (5 bases). The V end lost 5 bases, the J end lost 4 bases, and 14 bases lay between the germline ends. The germline V gene has CDR1 SGHVS and CDR2 FQNEAQ. The CDR3 consists of 14 residues. CDR3 sequence: CASSTQDSLYGYTF. The CDR3 DNA reads TGTGCCAGCAGCACACAAGACAGTCTCTATGGCTACACCTTC.